These 9 T cell receptor beta chains originate from one sample sequenced in a study of shared clonotypes between healthy human individuals. Positive CCR7 selection of CD45RO-negative cells yielded the naive CD8 cells, and terminally differentiated effector memory CD45RA+ cells were excluded. The table came from immunoSEQ multiplex PCR; TCRdb's copy has only in-frame clones and leaves some out. The table includes some 1,900,000 clones, just under 95% detected once. Sequenced sample: naive CD8+ T cells sorted from blood. These receptor sequences come from a man aged 18 to 29 in good health.

The rearrangement uses TRBV9 and TRBJ2-3; weak D call: TRBD1 (6 bases). The germline V and J ends were trimmed by 0 bases and 2 bases, with 13 bases remaining between them. The CDR3 contains 16 residues. CDR1 SGDLS and CDR2 YYNGEE come from the germline V gene. This CDR3 is CASSVGGGQITDTQYF. CDR3 DNA sequence: TGTGCCAGCAGCGTAGGAGGAGGACAGATCACAGATACGCAGTATTTT.

Comments on this clone: Other nucleotide sequences from this sample produce the same CDR3. The chain is built from TRBV27 and TRBJ1-5; tentative D call: TRBD1 (6 bases). This CDR3 is built from 15 residues. CDR1 and CDR2 from the germline V gene are MNHEY and SMNVEV (reference sequence). V was trimmed by 5 bases and J by 4 bases, leaving 15 bases between them. The DNA of the CDR3 is TGTGCCAGCAGTCCGACAGGACCTCTTAATCAGCCCCAGCATTTT. It is translated as CASSPTGPLNQPQHF.

The rearrangement links TRBV11-2 to TRBJ2-7; perhaps TRBD1 as D (6 bases). Germline CDR1 is SGHAT and CDR2 is FQNNGV. V was pared by 1 base and J by 2 bases, with 12 bases between. This CDR3 is 15 amino acids long. This CDR3 reads CASSLGPGQTYEQYF. CDR3 coding DNA: TGTGCCAGCAGCTTAGGTCCGGGACAAACCTACGAGCAGTACTTC.

The CDR3 sequence is CASSYDGGFTDTQYF. The CDR3 DNA reads TGTGCCAGCAGTTACGATGGCGGGTTCACAGATACGCAGTATTTT. The rearrangement joins TRBV6-5 to TRBJ2-3, with D possibly matching TRBD2 (5 bases). This CDR3 region has 15 residues. CDR1 is MNHEY, CDR2 SVGAGI, per germline. The V gene lost 2 bases and the J gene lost 2 bases, with 11 bases spanning the gap.

The chain joins TRBV27 to TRBJ1-1, with D possibly matching TRBD1 (6 bases). CDR3 length: 13 amino acids. CDR1 and CDR2 from the germline V gene are MNHEY and SMNVEV (reference sequence). V dropped 2 bases and J dropped 5 bases, with 9 bases sitting between them. CDR3 nucleotide sequence: TGTGCCAGCAGTTTACGGCAGGGGACTGAAGCTTTCTTT. Protein: CASSLRQGTEAFF.

J is TRBJ1-2 and V is TRBV5-1, with TRBD1 identical over 7 bases. The CDR3 loop spans 13 amino acids. The V and J ends lost 9 bases and 7 bases, in that order; junction bases with no gene match: 12. Germline V CDR1 and CDR2: SGHRS, YFSETQ. The CDR3 reads CANTSGGVGGYTF. As DNA, the CDR3 is TGCGCCAACACCTCAGGGGGGGTAGGTGGCTACACCTTC.

The genes are TRBV10-2 and TRBJ1-2; 7 nucleotides agree with TRBD1. CDR1 and CDR2 from the germline V gene are WSHSY and SAAADI. There are 14 residues in the CDR3. J lost 2 bases, V lost 6 bases, and 6 bases had no gene match. The CDR3, as DNA: TGCGCCAGCAGCGGGACAGAGAAAAACTATGGCTACACCTTC. Protein sequence: CASSGTEKNYGYTF.

This chain uses TRBV7-8 with TRBJ2-1, with 11 nucleotides matching TRBD2. The CDR3 is 16 amino acids. The ends lost 3 bases at V and 8 bases at J; junction bases unmatched: 9. Germline-derived CDR1 and CDR2 are SGHVS and FQNEAQ. The CDR3 DNA sequence: TGTGCCAGCAGCTTCCCGGGACTAGCGGACCTCGATGAGCAGTTCTTC. Its protein is CASSFPGLADLDEQFF.

The chain employs TRBV12-5 and TRBJ1-5; D perhaps matches TRBD1 (5 bases). Germline V gives CDR1 LGHNT, CDR2 FRNRAP. The CDR3 has 17 residues. With 0 bases removed from V and 5 bases from J, the gap between germline ends came to 17 bases. The chain's CDR3 is CASGLVLEDTGYQPQHF. CDR3 sequence (DNA): TGTGCTAGTGGTTTGGTACTAGAGGACACGGGCTATCAGCCCCAGCATTTT. The whole variable domain, remainder taken from reference TRBV12-5 and TRBJ1-5, is DARVTQTPRHKVTEMGQEVTMRCQPILGHNTVFWYRQTMMQGLELLAYFRNRAPLDDSGMPKDRFSAEMPDATLATLKIQPSEPRDSAVYFCASGLVLEDTGYQPQHFGDGTRLSIL.